The next 23 T cell receptor beta chains were all read from a single sample in a study of blood T cell repertoires in COVID-19. Only in-frame clones appear in the TCRdb table, and some are missing; sequencing was by immunoSEQ multiplex PCR. The sample lists about 64,000 clones, 88% seen once, with over 9% in the top ten. Sequenced input: PBMCs or T cells enriched from blood (not recorded which). The receptors were sampled from a woman aged 40 to 55 who had recovered from COVID-19.

This chain connects TRBV4-1 to TRBJ2-2; 9 positions agree with TRBD2. The V gene end was trimmed by 5 bases and the J gene end by 4 bases; junction bases not matched to a gene: 8. The CDR3 is 16 amino acids. The germline V gene has CDR1 MGHRA and CDR2 YSYEKL. Written as DNA, the CDR3 is TGCGCCAGCAGCGTAGCTAGCGGGGTCCGCACCGGGGAGCTGTTTTTT. It translates to CASSVASGVRTGELFF.

The CDR3, as DNA: TGTGCCAGCAGTGGCGAGGGATCGGGTGGGGCCAACGTCCTGACTTTC. Protein product: CASSGEGSGGANVLTF. The chain combines TRBV2 with TRBJ2-6; D possibly corresponds to TRBD2 (5 bases). Trimming pared 4 bases from V and 3 bases from J, leaving 13 bases between. The CDR3 spans 16 residues. Germline values: CDR1 SNHLY, CDR2 FYNNEI.

V is TRBV6-4 and J is TRBJ1-6, with TRBD1 matching 8 bases. This CDR3 is built from 16 residues. Trimming took 2 bases from V and 7 from J; bases not matched to a gene: 7. Germline V gives CDR1 MRHNA, CDR2 SNTAGT. The CDR3 loop is CASSDGQGGFNSPLHF. CDR3 sequence (DNA): TGTGCCAGCAGTGACGGACAGGGCGGGTTCAATTCACCCCTCCACTTT.

The chain combines TRBV11-3 with TRBJ1-4; perhaps TRBD1 as D (6 bases). In germline, CDR1 is SGHNT, CDR2 YENEEA. The germline V and J ends were trimmed by 0 bases and 6 bases, with 8 bases remaining between them. The length of the CDR3 is 14 residues. CDR3 DNA: TGTGCCAGCAGCTTAGAGGCAGGGGATGAAAAACTGTTTTTT. Amino acid sequence: CASSLEAGDEKLFF.

The V call is TRBV7-9, the J call TRBJ1-1; D is uncertain. V was clipped by 3 bases and J by 1 base, with 21 bases between them. Per germline, CDR1 SEHNR and CDR2 FQNEAQ (reference sequence). The CDR3 runs 18 residues. CDR3 residues: CASSFIQREGKTNTEAFF. CDR3 sequence (DNA): TGTGCCAGCAGCTTCATCCAACGGGAAGGAAAAACGAACACTGAAGCTTTCTTT.

The chain links TRBV10-3 to TRBJ2-1; tentatively, D is TRBD2 (6 bases). There are 13 residues in the CDR3. V gave up 6 bases and J gave up 7 bases, with 13 bases separating them. From germline, CDR1 is ENHRY and CDR2 SYGVKD. CDR3 amino acids: CAISRTGGNEQFF. CDR3 in DNA: TGTGCCATCAGCCGGACTGGGGGGAATGAGCAGTTCTTC.

This rearrangement joins TRBV5-4 to TRBJ2-7; 14 nucleotides line up with TRBD2. J was trimmed by 2 bases and V by 4 bases; bases with no gene match: 5. Germline loops: CDR1 SGHNT, CDR2 YYREEE (reference sequence). This CDR3 has 16 amino acids. The CDR3 sequence: CASSPGLAGAPYEQYF. CDR3 coding DNA: TGTGCCAGCAGCCCGGGACTAGCGGGGGCCCCCTACGAGCAGTACTTC.

The chain links TRBV7-3 to TRBJ2-2; tentatively, D is TRBD2 (6 bases). From germline, CDR1 is SGHTA and CDR2 FQGTGA. Trimming shortened V by 1 base and J by 2 bases, and 14 bases separated the two germline ends. CDR3 length equals 17 residues. This CDR3 is CASSLRQAAGNTGELFF. In DNA form, the CDR3 reads TGTGCCAGCAGCTTAAGGCAAGCGGCGGGAAACACCGGGGAGCTGTTTTTT.

The chain is built from TRBV18 and TRBJ2-2; 11 positions agree with TRBD2. The V gene end was trimmed by 6 bases and the J gene end by 0 bases; junction bases not matched to a gene: 6. This CDR3 is 17 amino acids long. Germline V gives CDR1 KGHSH, CDR2 LQKENI. The CDR3 loop reads CASSSLAGDPNTGELFF. CDR3 coding DNA: TGTGCCAGCTCGTCACTAGCGGGGGACCCGAACACCGGGGAGCTGTTTTTT.

The gene calls are TRBV5-5 and TRBJ1-5; D is perhaps TRBD1 (5 bases). Trimming took off 1 base at V and 3 bases at J, with 8 bases between the two ends. The CDR3 is made up of 14 amino acids. Germline CDR1 reads SGHKS; CDR2 reads YYEKEE (reference sequence). DNA for the CDR3: TGTGCCAGCAGCTTGAGGGGATACAATCAGCCCCAGCATTTT. Translated, it gives CASSLRGYNQPQHF.

The chain couples TRBV6-1 to TRBJ1-1; 7 bases are shared with TRBD1. After removal of 3 bases from V and 0 bases from J, the junction contained 4 bases not matched to a gene. This CDR3 is 15 amino acids long. CDR1 is MNHNS, CDR2 SASEGT, per germline. CDR3 DNA sequence: TGTGCCAGCAGTGAGCGGACAGGATTGAACACTGAAGCTTTCTTT. Protein sequence: CASSERTGLNTEAFF.

This clone was detected only once. The chain carries TRBV3-1 (or the pseudogene TRBV3-2) and TRBJ2-7; 7 nucleotides match TRBD2. There are 18 residues in the CDR3. Germline assignment: CDR1 LGHDT and CDR2 YNNKEL (reference sequence). The junction had 15 bases not matched to a gene; V was cut back by 0 bases and J by 4 bases. The chain's CDR3 is CASSQELEVGTIRYEQYF. CDR3 nucleotide sequence: TGTGCCAGCAGCCAAGAGCTTGAGGTCGGGACTATTCGGTACGAGCAGTACTTC.

J is TRBJ2-3 and V is TRBV5-1; 12 bases line up with TRBD2. CDR1 and CDR2 from the germline V gene are SGHRS and YFSETQ. This CDR3 comprises 18 residues. Germline trimming cut 1 base from V and 3 bases from J; bases unmatched to any gene: 9. The CDR3 nucleotides read TGCGCCAGCAGCTTGTCGGGACTAGCGGGCGACTTGACAGATACGCAGTATTTT. Translating it yields CASSLSGLAGDLTDTQYF.

The CDR3 is CASSIEGDYGYTF. In DNA form, the CDR3 reads TGTGCCAGTAGTATTGAGGGGGACTATGGCTACACCTTC. The V call is TRBV19, the J call TRBJ1-2; tentatively, D is TRBD1 (6 bases). CDR1 and CDR2 (germline): LNHDA, SQIVND (reference sequence). The CDR3 sequence is 13 residues long. V lost 3 bases and J lost 3, with 8 bases in between.

The rearrangement joins TRBV7-9 to TRBJ1-1, with D maybe TRBD1 (6 bases). The ends were cut back, 1 base at V and 4 bases at J, with 10 bases in the middle. The CDR3 is 14 residues long. The germline V gene has CDR1 SEHNR and CDR2 FQNEAQ (reference sequence). CDR3 region: CASSLVTGSTEAFF. The CDR3 coding sequence is TGTGCCAGCAGCTTAGTCACAGGGTCCACTGAAGCTTTCTTT.

The chain combines TRBV29-1 with TRBJ2-3, with D possibly TRBD2 on 6 matching bases. V gave up 5 bases and J gave up 4 bases, with 16 bases separating them. The CDR3 contains 14 residues. Germline V gene lookup returns CDR1 SQVTM and CDR2 ANQGSEA. The CDR3 loop reads CSVKDGRGSDTQYF. For the CDR3, the DNA is TGCAGCGTTAAGGACGGGAGAGGATCAGATACGCAGTATTTT.

The genes are TRBV9 and TRBJ2-2, with D perhaps TRBD1 (5 bases). The CDR3 contains 16 residues. Germline lookup yields CDR1 SGDLS and CDR2 YYNGEE. V was cut by 0 bases and J by 4 bases, with 13 bases left in between. The DNA of the CDR3 is TGTGCCAGCAGCGTAGTTGAGACAGTGACCACCGGGGAGCTGTTTTTT. As protein: CASSVVETVTTGELFF.

The chain combines TRBV2 with TRBJ2-5, with D maybe TRBD1 (6 bases). The CDR3 covers 15 residues. The V end was cut by 6 bases, the J end by 3 bases, with 17 bases between. Germline CDR1 SNHLY, CDR2 FYNNEI. CDR3 amino acids: CASSFTTGTKETQYF. CDR3 sequence (DNA): TGTGCCAGCAGCTTCACAACCGGGACAAAAGAGACCCAGTACTTC.

CDR3 DNA: TGCAGCGTACCACAGGGAGAGAACACTGAAGCTTTCTTT. Amino acids: CSVPQGENTEAFF. This rearrangement joins TRBV29-1 to TRBJ1-1; D might be TRBD1 (6 bases). The germline CDR1 and CDR2 sequences are SQVTM and ANQGSEA. V was clipped by 6 bases and J by 1 base, with 12 bases between them. The CDR3 consists of 13 residues.

The chain couples TRBV7-9 to TRBJ2-7, with 8 bases matching TRBD2. This CDR3 has 14 residues. CDR1 is SEHNR, CDR2 FQNEAQ, per germline (reference sequence). The V segment lost 5 bases and the J segment 5 bases; nucleotides outside the gene matches: 8. The chain's CDR3 is CASSPNGRGNEQYF. The DNA of the CDR3 is TGTGCCAGCAGCCCAAACGGGAGGGGGAACGAGCAGTACTTC.

The chain recombines TRBV19 with TRBJ2-5; 11 bases are a match to TRBD2. Germline CDR1 is LNHDA and CDR2 is SQIVND (reference sequence). V lost 5 bases, J lost 2 bases, and 4 bases stayed unmatched. This CDR3 is 15 amino acids long. The CDR3 spells CASSYLAGGQETQYF. For the CDR3, the DNA is TGTGCCAGTAGTTACCTAGCGGGGGGACAAGAGACCCAGTACTTC.

This chain links TRBV19 with TRBJ1-4; tentatively, D is TRBD1 (6 bases). Trimming took 7 bases from V and 11 from J, leaving 20 bases between them. Germline assignment: CDR1 LNHDA and CDR2 SQIVND (reference sequence). The CDR3 contains 14 residues. Here the CDR3 reads CASKLLQDSQKLFF. The CDR3 nucleotides read TGTGCCAGTAAGCTCCTCCAGGACAGCCAGAAACTGTTTTTT.

The genes are TRBV28 and TRBJ1-6; TRBD1 might be the D (6 bases). The CDR3 covers 15 residues. Germline V gene data show CDR1 as MDHEN and CDR2 as SYDVKM. V shed 4 bases and J shed 4 bases, with 11 bases lying between them. The CDR3 region has the DNA TGTGCCAGCAGTTGGCGTACAGGGTATAATTCACCCCTCCACTTT. Protein sequence: CASSWRTGYNSPLHF.